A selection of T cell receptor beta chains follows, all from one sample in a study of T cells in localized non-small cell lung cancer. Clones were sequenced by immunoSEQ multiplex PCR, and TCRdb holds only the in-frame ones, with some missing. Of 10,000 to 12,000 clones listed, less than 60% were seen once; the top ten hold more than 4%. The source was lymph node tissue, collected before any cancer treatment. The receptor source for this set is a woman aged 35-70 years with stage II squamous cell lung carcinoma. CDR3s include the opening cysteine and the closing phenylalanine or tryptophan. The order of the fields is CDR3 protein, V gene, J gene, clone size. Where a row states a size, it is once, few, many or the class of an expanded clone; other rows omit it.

CDR3 protein: CASSPRPTDRYGYTF
V gene: TRBV18
J gene: TRBJ1-2
clone size: .

CDR3 protein: CASSESSQPQHF
V gene: TRBV10-2
J gene: TRBJ1-5
clone size: few

CDR3 protein: CASSNRGRVEAFF
V gene: TRBV19
J gene: TRBJ1-1
clone size: .

CDR3 protein: CASSLWGLDTEAFF
V gene: TRBV11-3
J gene: TRBJ1-1
clone size: few

CDR3 protein: CASIRTGGNQPQHF
V gene: TRBV6-8
J gene: TRBJ1-5
clone size: few

CDR3 protein: CASSLDRGYTEAFF
V gene: TRBV11-3
J gene: TRBJ1-1
clone size: few

CDR3 protein: CASSIAVVGTGGTEAFF
V gene: TRBV19
J gene: TRBJ1-1
clone size: .

CDR3 protein: CAWSVRHPPTEAFF
V gene: TRBV30
J gene: TRBJ1-1
clone size: .

CDR3 protein: CASSYPPQGKHYGYTF
V gene: TRBV6-8
J gene: TRBJ1-2
clone size: many

CDR3 protein: CASSAGRDKAFF
V gene: TRBV28
J gene: TRBJ1-1
clone size: once

CDR3 protein: CASSSRTGGEGEKLFF
V gene: TRBV5-1
J gene: TRBJ1-4
clone size: once

CDR3 protein: CAWSEDRSEKLFF
V gene: TRBV30
J gene: TRBJ1-4
clone size: .

CDR3 protein: CASSQDATGGGGQPQHF
V gene: TRBV1
J gene: TRBJ1-5
clone size: few

CDR3 protein: CVWSAGQNTEAFF
V gene: TRBV30
J gene: TRBJ1-1
clone size: .

CDR3 protein: CASSVALLSSGNTIYF
V gene: TRBV9
J gene: TRBJ1-3
clone size: medium-sized

CDR3 protein: CASSIALQGNQPQHF
V gene: TRBV19
J gene: TRBJ1-5
clone size: once

CDR3 protein: CASSLLLSPGQETQYF
V gene: TRBV7-2
J gene: TRBJ2-5
clone size: .

CDR3 protein: CTGTGGRRTEAFF
V gene: TRBV29-1
J gene: TRBJ1-1
clone size: .

CDR3 protein: CAWSPSDQPQHF
V gene: TRBV30
J gene: TRBJ1-5
clone size: .

CDR3 protein: CASSISRLAGGVGTGELFF
V gene: TRBV7-5
J gene: TRBJ2-2
clone size: few

CDR3 protein: CASRRFAGNSPLHF
V gene: TRBV6-7
J gene: TRBJ1-6
clone size: .

CDR3 protein: CASSMRGDGNQPQHF
V gene: TRBV19
J gene: TRBJ1-5
clone size: .

CDR3 protein: CASSASESSYNSPLHF
V gene: TRBV28
J gene: TRBJ1-6
clone size: .

CDR3 protein: CASSPRRGPTLDEQYF
V gene: TRBV18
J gene: TRBJ2-7
clone size: .

CDR3 protein: CASSTPGLSEAFF
V gene: TRBV28
J gene: TRBJ1-1
clone size: .

CDR3 protein: CASTSLGGANTGELFF
V gene: TRBV11-1
J gene: TRBJ2-2
clone size: few

CDR3 protein: CSTTSGSHEQYF
V gene: TRBV29-1
J gene: TRBJ2-7
clone size: .

CDR3 protein: CASSSPNGPGGEQYF
V gene: TRBV2
J gene: TRBJ2-7
clone size: .

CDR3 protein: CASSYGRGGQPQHF
V gene: TRBV6-8
J gene: TRBJ1-5
clone size: .

CDR3 protein: CASSSRRVHNEQFF
V gene: TRBV11-3
J gene: TRBJ2-1
clone size: .

CDR3 protein: CAWQGRGTDTQYF
V gene: TRBV30
J gene: TRBJ2-3
clone size: .

CDR3 protein: CASSFQLQGKSYGYTF
V gene: TRBV11-3
J gene: TRBJ1-2
clone size: .

CDR3 protein: CASSQSGDTEAFF
V gene: TRBV13
J gene: TRBJ1-1
clone size: few

CDR3 protein: CVSSPWTGNTEAFF
V gene: TRBV11-3
J gene: TRBJ1-1
clone size: .